This TCR beta chain was found in a study of CXCR3-negative and CXCR3-positive naive CD8 T cells. General study findings and limits: Hydrophobicity was higher for TRB CDR3s found in CXCR3-positive naive cells than in CXCR3-negative naive cells. Freshly isolated PBMCs were used in most assays, given partial CXCR3 loss after freezing. It was found that naive subsets had comparable surface CD5, and TCR strength was inferred from TRB CDR3 properties. Naive cells that were CXCR3-negative or CXCR3-positive used TRBV-TRBJ genes alike, while memory cells diverged.

Researchers reported sorting every CD8+ T cell subset in triplicate, around 300,000 cells per sort. To note about this clonotype: Its antigen remains unidentified.

The CDR3 has 17 residues. CDR1 and CDR2 from the germline V gene are MNHEY and SVGAGI. UMI-labeled 5' RACE yielded the TRB cDNA libraries. Each CDR3 protein gets one entry in TCRdb, which reprocessed the 5' RACE reads and gives no DNA. This listing includes 75,000 to 90,000 distinct CDR3 sequences. The receptor was isolated from a human donor in good health. Some clones in this sample may be carry-over from other donors' samples. Specimen: naive CXCR3+ CD8+ T cells from blood. The subset denotes: CD45RO-CCR7+CD27+CD95- naive CD8+ T cells expressing CXCR3 (TNR3+). This rearrangement joins TRBV6-5 to TRBJ2-1; TCRdb lists TRBD2, though no DNA is available to test this call. This CDR3 reads CASSPTSGSPPYNEQFF.